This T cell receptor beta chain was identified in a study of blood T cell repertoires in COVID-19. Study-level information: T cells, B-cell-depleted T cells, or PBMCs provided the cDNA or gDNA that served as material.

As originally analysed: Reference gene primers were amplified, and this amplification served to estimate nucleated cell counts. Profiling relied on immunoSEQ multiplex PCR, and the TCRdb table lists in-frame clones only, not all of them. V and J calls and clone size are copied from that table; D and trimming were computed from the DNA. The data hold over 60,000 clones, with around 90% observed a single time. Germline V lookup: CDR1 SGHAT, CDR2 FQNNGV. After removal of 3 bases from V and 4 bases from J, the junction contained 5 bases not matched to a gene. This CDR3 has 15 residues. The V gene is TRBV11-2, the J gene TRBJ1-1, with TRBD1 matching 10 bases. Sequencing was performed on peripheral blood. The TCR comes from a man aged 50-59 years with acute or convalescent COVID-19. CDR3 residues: CASSFMTGGFTEAFF. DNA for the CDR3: TGTGCCAGCAGCTTTATGACAGGGGGCTTCACTGAAGCTTTCTTT.